Listed below are T cell receptor beta chains from one sample, sequenced in a study of PD-L1 blockade in urothelial cancer. Libraries were prepared by immunoSEQ multiplex PCR; TCRdb keeps only in-frame clonotypes and omits some of them. This table has under 55,000 clones, about 88% appearing once. The specimen comprised PBMCs, sampled around atezolizumab (anti-PD-L1) treatment. All receptors derive from a donor older than 35 with urothelial cancer. CDR3s include the opening cysteine and the closing phenylalanine or tryptophan. The D gene is left open where the match is weak. Clone size is stated in some rows and not others, as once, few, many or a class when expanded.

TRBV28	.	TRBJ1-2	.	CATTGANYGYTF	TGTGCAACCACAGGAGCTAACTATGGCTACACCTTC
TRBV7-8	.	TRBJ1-1	once	CASSTWGGNTEAFF	TGTGCCAGCAGCACCTGGGGGGGGAACACTGAAGCTTTCTTT
TRBV6-4	TRBD1	TRBJ2-1	.	CASSDSGTVNEQFF	TGTGCCAGCAGTGACTCTGGGACAGTGAATGAGCAGTTCTTC
TRBV15	TRBD1	TRBJ1-5	.	CATSRHSGSGGQPQHF	TGTGCCACCAGCCGACACTCCGGGTCAGGGGGGCAGCCCCAGCATTTT
TRBV11-3	.	TRBJ2-2	.	CASSPPTGELFF	TGTGCCAGCAGCCCTCCCACCGGGGAGCTGTTTTTT
TRBV9	.	TRBJ1-1	.	CASSVVRGAEAFF	TGTGCCAGCAGCGTAGTCAGGGGCGCTGAAGCTTTCTTT
TRBV15	.	TRBJ2-7	.	CATSRDGAGQKF	TGTGCCACCAGCAGAGATGGGGCGGGACAGAAGTTC
TRBV4-2	.	TRBJ2-7	.	CASSQGAGNFYEQYF	TGTGCCAGCAGCCAAGGGGCAGGGAATTTCTACGAGCAGTACTTC
TRBV25-1	TRBD2	TRBJ2-7	.	CASSPPAGRTSFNEQYF	TGTGCCAGCAGTCCCCCCGCGGGGAGGACTAGCTTCAACGAGCAGTACTTC
TRBV19	TRBD1	TRBJ1-5	few	CATTDRGGNQPQHF	TGTGCCACCACGGACAGGGGAGGCAATCAGCCCCAGCATTTT
TRBV28	TRBD2	TRBJ2-2	.	CASSLPQLAGVTGELFF	TGTGCCAGCAGTTTGCCCCAGCTAGCGGGGGTTACCGGGGAGCTGTTTTTT
TRBV28	.	TRBJ1-2	.	CATKGGALGYGYTF	TGTGCCACCAAAGGGGGGGCTCTGGGCTATGGCTACACCTTC
TRBV13	TRBD2	TRBJ2-3	.	CASSPRGLGDTQYF	TGTGCCAGCAGCCCCAGGGGACTAGGAGATACGCAGTATTTT
TRBV5-6	.	TRBJ2-3	.	CASSLVWTASTDTQYF	TGTGCCAGCAGCTTGGTGTGGACAGCTAGCACAGATACGCAGTATTTT
TRBV9	.	TRBJ2-7	.	CASSVDPTSYEQYF	TGTGCCAGCAGCGTAGACCCCACTAGTTACGAGCAGTACTTC
TRBV5-4	.	TRBJ1-5	many	CASSLHPTGDQPQHF	TGTGCCAGCAGCTTGCACCCGACAGGAGATCAGCCCCAGCATTTT
TRBV4-3	.	TRBJ2-3	few	CASSQVQQGFLATQYF	TGCGCCAGCAGCCAAGTTCAGCAGGGGTTCTTGGCTACGCAGTATTTT
TRBV25-1	.	TRBJ2-7	.	CASSSWRERDEQYF	TGTGCCAGCAGTTCGTGGCGGGAAAGAGACGAGCAGTACTTC
TRBV5-4	.	TRBJ2-2	.	CASGYSGGARTGELFF	TGTGCCAGCGGTTACTCTGGGGGGGCGCGTACCGGGGAGCTGTTTTTT
TRBV4-3	TRBD2	TRBJ2-5	.	CASSQFLAGEETQYF	TGCGCCAGCAGCCAATTCTTAGCGGGAGAAGAGACCCAGTACTTC
TRBV18	TRBD1	TRBJ2-5	.	CASSPGTADFETQYF	TGTGCCAGCTCACCGGGGACAGCCGATTTTGAGACCCAGTACTTC
TRBV6-6	TRBD2	TRBJ2-1	.	CASNTRTSGSYNEQFF	TGTGCCAGCAATACCCGGACTAGCGGCTCCTACAATGAGCAGTTCTTC
TRBV23-1	.	TRBJ2-7	.	CASSPPSVSYEQYF	TGCGCCAGCAGCCCCCCTAGCGTCTCCTACGAGCAGTACTTC